Reported below is one T cell receptor (beta chain). What it binds is not known. Using immunoSEQ multiplex PCR, the repertoire was profiled, and TCRdb retains in-frame clones only, with some absent. Of tens of thousands of clones in the sample, roughly 94% are singletons; the top ten hold around 9.6%. The data stem from a study of OX40 agonist ivuxolimab in advanced cancers. General study results and limits: In CD8+ T cells, expanded clones were on average more numerous than in CD4+. Certain nonresponders likewise exhibited a low normalized T-cell clonal expansion.

The CDR3 is 19 residues long. The ends lost 3 bases at V and 0 bases at J; junction bases unmatched: 12. Germline CDR1 LNHDA, CDR2 SQIVND (reference sequence). This TCR was recovered from an adult with an advanced solid tumor such as melanoma, head and neck, liver or kidney cancer. The chain carries TRBV19 and TRBJ2-3; TRBD2 matches at 10 bases. The input for sequencing was CD4+ or CD8+ T cells sorted from blood, taken in a trial of the OX40 agonist ivuxolimab. The CDR3 protein is CASSIHSRTSGTSTDTQYF. In DNA form, the CDR3 reads TGTGCCAGTAGTATCCATAGTAGGACTAGCGGAACTAGCACAGATACGCAGTATTTT. Drawing the rest from reference TRBV19 and TRBJ2-3, the complete variable domain is DGGITQSPKYLFRKEGQNVTLSCEQNLNHDAMYWYRQDPGQGLRLIYYSQIVNDFQKGDIAEGYSVSREKKESFPLTVTSAQKNPTAFYLCASSIHSRTSGTSTDTQYFGPGTRLTVL.